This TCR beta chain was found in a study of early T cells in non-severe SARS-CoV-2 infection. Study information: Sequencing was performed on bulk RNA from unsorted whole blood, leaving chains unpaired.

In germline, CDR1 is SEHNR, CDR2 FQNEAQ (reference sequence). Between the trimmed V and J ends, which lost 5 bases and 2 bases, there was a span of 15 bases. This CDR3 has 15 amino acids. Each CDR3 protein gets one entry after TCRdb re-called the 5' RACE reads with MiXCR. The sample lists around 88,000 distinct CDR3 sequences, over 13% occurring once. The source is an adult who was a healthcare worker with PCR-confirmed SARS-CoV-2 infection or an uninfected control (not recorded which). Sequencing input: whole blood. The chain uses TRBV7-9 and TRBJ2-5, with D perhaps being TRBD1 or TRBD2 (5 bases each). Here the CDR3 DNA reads TGTGCCAGCAGCCCATGGACGGGGCCGCAAGAGACCCAGTACTTC. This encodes CASSPWTGPQETQYF.